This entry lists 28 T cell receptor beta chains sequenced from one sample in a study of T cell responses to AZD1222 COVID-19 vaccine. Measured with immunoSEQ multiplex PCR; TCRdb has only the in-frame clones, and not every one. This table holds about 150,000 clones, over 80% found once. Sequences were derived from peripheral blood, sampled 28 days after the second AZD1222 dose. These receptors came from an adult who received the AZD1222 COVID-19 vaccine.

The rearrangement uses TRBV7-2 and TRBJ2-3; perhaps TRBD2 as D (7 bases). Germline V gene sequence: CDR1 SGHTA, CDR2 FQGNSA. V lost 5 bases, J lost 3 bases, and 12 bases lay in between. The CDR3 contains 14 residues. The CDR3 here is CASSPGEGTDTQYF. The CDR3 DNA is TGTGCCAGCAGCCCAGGGGAGGGGACAGATACGCAGTATTTT.

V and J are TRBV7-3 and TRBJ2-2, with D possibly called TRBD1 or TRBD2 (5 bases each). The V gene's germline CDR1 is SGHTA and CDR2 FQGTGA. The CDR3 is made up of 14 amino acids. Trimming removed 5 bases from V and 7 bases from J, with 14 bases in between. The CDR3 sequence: CASSRDPGIGELFF. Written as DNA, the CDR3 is TGTGCCAGCAGCCGGGACCCGGGGATCGGGGAGCTGTTTTTT.

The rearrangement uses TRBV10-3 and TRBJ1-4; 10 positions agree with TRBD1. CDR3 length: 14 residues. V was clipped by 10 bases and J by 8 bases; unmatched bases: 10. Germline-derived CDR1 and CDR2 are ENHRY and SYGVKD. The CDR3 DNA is TGTGCCACGAACCGGGACAGGGGCGGAGAAAAACTGTTTTTT. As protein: CATNRDRGGEKLFF.

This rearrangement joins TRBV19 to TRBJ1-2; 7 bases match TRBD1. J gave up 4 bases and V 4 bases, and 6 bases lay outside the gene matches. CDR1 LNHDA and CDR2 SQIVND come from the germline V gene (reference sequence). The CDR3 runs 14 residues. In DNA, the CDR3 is TGTGCCAGTAGTAGGACAGGTCAACTCTATGGCTACACCTTC. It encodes CASSRTGQLYGYTF.

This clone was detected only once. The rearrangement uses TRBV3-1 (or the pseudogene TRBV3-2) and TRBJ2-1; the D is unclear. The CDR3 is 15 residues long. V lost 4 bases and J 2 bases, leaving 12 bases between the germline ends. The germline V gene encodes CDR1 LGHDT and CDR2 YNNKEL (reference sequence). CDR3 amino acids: CASSLNGVPYNEQFF. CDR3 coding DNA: TGTGCCAGCAGCCTGAATGGGGTGCCCTACAATGAGCAGTTCTTC.

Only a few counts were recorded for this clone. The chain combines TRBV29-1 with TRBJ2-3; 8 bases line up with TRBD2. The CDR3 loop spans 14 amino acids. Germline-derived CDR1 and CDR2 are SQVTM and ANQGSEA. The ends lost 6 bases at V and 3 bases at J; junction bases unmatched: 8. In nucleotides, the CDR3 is TGCAGCGTGGGGCCTCGGGGGGGGACAGATACGCAGTATTTT. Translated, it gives CSVGPRGGTDTQYF.

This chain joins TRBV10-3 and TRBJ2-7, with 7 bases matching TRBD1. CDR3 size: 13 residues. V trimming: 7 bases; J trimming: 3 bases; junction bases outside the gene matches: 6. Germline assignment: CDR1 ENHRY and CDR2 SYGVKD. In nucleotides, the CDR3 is TGTGCCATCAAAGGTACAGGGGACTACGAGCAGTACTTC. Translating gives CAIKGTGDYEQYF.

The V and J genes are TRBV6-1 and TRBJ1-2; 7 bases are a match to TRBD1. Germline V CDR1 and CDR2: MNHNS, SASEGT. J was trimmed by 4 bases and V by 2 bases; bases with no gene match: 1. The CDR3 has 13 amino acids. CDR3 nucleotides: TGTGCCAGCAGTGAATCAGGGGGCTATGGCTACACCTTC. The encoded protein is CASSESGGYGYTF.

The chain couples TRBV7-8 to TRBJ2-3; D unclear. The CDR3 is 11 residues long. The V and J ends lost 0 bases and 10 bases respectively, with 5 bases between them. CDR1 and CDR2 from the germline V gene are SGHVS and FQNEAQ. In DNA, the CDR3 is TGTGCCAGCAGCTTAGCGACTTCGCAGTATTTT. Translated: CASSLATSQYF.

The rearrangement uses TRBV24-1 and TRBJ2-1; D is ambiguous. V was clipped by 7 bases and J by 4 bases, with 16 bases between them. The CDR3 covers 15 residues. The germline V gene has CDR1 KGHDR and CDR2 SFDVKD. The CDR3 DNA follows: TGTGCCACCAGCCACTTAACCGGGTATTACAATGAGCAGTTCTTC. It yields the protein CATSHLTGYYNEQFF.

CDR3: CASSLRGTSGATDTQYF. The CDR3 region has the DNA TGTGCCAGCAGCCTCCGCGGGACTAGCGGAGCCACAGATACGCAGTATTTT. The V gene is TRBV7-2, the J gene TRBJ2-3; 11 bases line up with TRBD2. Trimming removed 5 bases from V and 2 bases from J; junction bases left unmatched: 9. The CDR3 is 17 residues long. In germline, CDR1 is SGHTA, CDR2 FQGNSA.

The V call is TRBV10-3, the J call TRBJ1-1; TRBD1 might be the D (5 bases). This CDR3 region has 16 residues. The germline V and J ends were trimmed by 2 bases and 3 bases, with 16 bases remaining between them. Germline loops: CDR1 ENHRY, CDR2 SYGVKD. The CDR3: CAISERGRGLDTEAFF. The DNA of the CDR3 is TGTGCCATCAGTGAGCGAGGGAGGGGCCTGGACACTGAAGCTTTCTTT.

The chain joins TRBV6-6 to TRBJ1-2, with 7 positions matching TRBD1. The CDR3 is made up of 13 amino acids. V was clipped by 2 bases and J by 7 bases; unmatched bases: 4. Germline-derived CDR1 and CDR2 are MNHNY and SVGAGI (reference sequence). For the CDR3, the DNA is TGTGCCAGCAGTTACGCAGGGGGTGGTGGCTACACCTTC. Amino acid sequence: CASSYAGGGGYTF.

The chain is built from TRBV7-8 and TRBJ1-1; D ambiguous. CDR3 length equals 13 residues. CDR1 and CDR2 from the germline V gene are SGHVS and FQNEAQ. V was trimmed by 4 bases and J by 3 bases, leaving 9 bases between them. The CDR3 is CASSSQRDTEAFF. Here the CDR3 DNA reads TGTGCCAGCAGCTCCCAGCGGGACACTGAAGCTTTCTTT.

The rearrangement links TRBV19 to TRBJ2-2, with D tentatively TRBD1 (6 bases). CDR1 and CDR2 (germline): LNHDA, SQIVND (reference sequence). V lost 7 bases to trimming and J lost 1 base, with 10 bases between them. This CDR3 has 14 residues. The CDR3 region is CASNTGLNTGELFF. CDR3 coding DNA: TGTGCCAGTAACACAGGGTTGAACACCGGGGAGCTGTTTTTT.

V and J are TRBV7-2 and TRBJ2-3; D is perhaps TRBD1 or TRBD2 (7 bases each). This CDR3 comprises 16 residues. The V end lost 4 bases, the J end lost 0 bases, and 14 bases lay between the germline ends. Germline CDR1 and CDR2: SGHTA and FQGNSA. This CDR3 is CASSSQGGRSTDTQYF. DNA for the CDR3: TGTGCCAGCAGCTCCCAGGGGGGGCGAAGCACAGATACGCAGTATTTT.

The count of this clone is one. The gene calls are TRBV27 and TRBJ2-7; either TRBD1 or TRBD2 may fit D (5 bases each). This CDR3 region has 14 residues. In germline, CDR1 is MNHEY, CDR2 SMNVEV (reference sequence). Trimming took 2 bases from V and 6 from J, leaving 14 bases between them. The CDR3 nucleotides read TGTGCCAGCAGTTTAGGCGCACGGGGCTCCGAGCAGTACTTC. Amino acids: CASSLGARGSEQYF.

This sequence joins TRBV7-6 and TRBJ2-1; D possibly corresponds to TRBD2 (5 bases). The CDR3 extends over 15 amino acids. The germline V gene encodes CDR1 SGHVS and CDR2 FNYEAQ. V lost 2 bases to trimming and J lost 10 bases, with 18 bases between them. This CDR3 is CASSLLLGPLSEQFF. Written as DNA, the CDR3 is TGTGCCAGCAGCTTATTACTAGGCCCTCTTTCAGAGCAGTTCTTC.

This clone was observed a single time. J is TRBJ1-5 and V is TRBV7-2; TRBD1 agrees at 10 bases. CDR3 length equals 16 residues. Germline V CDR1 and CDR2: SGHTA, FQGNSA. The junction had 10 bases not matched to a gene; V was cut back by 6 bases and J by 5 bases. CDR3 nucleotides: TGTGCCAGCAGTTTAACTGGACAGGGGGGATATCAGCCCCAGCATTTT. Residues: CASSLTGQGGYQPQHF.

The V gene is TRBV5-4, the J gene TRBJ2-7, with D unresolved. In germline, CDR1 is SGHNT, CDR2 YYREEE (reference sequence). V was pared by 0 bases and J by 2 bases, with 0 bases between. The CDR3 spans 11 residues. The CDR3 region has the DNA TGTGCCAGCAGCTTGGCCTACGAGCAGTACTTC. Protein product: CASSLAYEQYF.

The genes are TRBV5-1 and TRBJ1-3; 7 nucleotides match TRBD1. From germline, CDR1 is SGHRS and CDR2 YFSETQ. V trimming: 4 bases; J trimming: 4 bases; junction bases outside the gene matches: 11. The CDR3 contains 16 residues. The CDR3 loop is CASSLQGGGAGNTIYF. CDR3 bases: TGCGCCAGCAGCCTCCAGGGAGGGGGCGCGGGAAACACCATATATTTT.

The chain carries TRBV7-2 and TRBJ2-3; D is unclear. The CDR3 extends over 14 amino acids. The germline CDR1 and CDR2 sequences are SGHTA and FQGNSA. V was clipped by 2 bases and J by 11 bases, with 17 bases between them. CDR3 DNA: TGTGCCAGCAGCTTACTTCCAGGCGTCGGAGTGCAGTATTTT. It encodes CASSLLPGVGVQYF.

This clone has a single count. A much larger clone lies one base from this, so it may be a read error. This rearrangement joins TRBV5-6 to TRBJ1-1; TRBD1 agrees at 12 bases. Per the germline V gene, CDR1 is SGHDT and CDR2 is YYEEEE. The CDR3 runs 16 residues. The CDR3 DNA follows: TGTGCCGGCAGCTACCGGGACAGGGGGCAAGGAACTGAAGCTTTCTTT. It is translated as CAGSYRDRGQGTEAFF.

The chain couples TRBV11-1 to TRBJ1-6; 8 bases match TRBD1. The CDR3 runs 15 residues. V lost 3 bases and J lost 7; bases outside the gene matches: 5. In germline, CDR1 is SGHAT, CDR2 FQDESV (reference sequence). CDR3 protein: CASSLLDRENSPLHF. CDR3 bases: TGTGCCAGCAGCTTGCTGGACAGGGAAAATTCACCCCTCCACTTT.

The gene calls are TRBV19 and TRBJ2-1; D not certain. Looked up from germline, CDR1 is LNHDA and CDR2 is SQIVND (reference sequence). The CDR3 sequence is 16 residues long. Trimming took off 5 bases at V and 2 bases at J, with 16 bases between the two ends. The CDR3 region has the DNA TGTGCCAGTAGTGTAGGGCCCTCCCCTCCCTACAATGAGCAGTTCTTC. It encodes CASSVGPSPPYNEQFF.

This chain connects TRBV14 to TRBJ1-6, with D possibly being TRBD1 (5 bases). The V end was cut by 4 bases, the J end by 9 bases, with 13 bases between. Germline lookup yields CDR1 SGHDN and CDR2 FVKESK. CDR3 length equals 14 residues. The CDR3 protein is CASSPSAGFSPLHF. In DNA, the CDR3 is TGTGCCAGCAGCCCCTCGGCAGGGTTTTCACCCCTCCACTTT.

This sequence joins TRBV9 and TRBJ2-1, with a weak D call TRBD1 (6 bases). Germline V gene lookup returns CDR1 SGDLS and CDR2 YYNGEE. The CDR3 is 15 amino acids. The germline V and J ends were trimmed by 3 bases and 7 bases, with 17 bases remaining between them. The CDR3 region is CASSAGAGIMNEQFF. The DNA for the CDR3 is TGTGCCAGCAGCGCAGGGGCAGGGATAATGAATGAGCAGTTCTTC.

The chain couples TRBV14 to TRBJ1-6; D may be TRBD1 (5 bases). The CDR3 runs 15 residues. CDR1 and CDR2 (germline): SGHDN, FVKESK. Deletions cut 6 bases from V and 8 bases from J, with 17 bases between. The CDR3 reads CASRHASGGDSPLHF. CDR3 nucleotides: TGTGCCAGCAGACACGCTAGCGGGGGAGATTCACCCCTCCACTTT.